This T cell receptor (beta chain) is drawn from a study of blood T cell repertoires in COVID-19. V was trimmed by 3 bases and J by 1 base, leaving 28 bases between them. The CDR3 is 22 residues long. Germline V lookup: CDR1 LGHDT, CDR2 YNNKEL (reference sequence). Original processing notes: From reference gene primer amplification, estimates of nucleated cell counts were derived. Generated by immunoSEQ multiplex PCR, the TCRdb table keeps only in-frame clones and is missing some. Clone size and the V and J calls come from that table; the DNA yielded D and trimming. The data contain around 290,000 clones, 87% of them singletons.

The sequencing input was peripheral blood. The chain is built from TRBV3-1 (or the pseudogene TRBV3-2) and TRBJ2-6; D might be TRBD1 (6 bases). This TCR was sampled from a woman in her fifties or sixties who had recovered from COVID-19. Here the CDR3 DNA reads TGTGCCAGCAGCCATGGGGGATCTAGACAGGTCCTGCTTTCTTCTGGGGCCAACGTCCTGACTTTC. Encoded protein: CASSHGGSRQVLLSSGANVLTF.